Following are 9 T cell receptor beta chains from one sample sequenced in a study of shared clonotypes between healthy human individuals. Libraries were prepared by immunoSEQ multiplex PCR; TCRdb keeps only in-frame clonotypes and omits some of them. The sample contains around 1.5 million clones, under 99% of which appear only once. Sequencing was carried out using naive CD4+ T cells sorted from blood. Subset specified: CD45RA+ positively selected. The receptor set was obtained from a man aged 25-45 years in good health.

V usage is TRBV28 and J usage is TRBJ2-1; D remains unclear. Trimming shortened V by 6 bases and J by 5 bases, and 5 bases separated the two germline ends. The germline V gene encodes CDR1 MDHEN and CDR2 SYDVKM. The CDR3 is made up of 11 amino acids. The CDR3 nucleotides are TGTGCCAGCAGCCGCCACAATGAGCAGTTCTTC. It translates to CASSRHNEQFF.

This clone was counted a single time. J is TRBJ2-7 and V is TRBV4-1, with 11 nucleotides matching TRBD2. There are 19 residues in the CDR3. Germline CDR1 MGHRA, CDR2 YSYEKL. The J segment lost 0 bases and the V segment lost 5 bases, leaving 15 bases of the junction unmatched. The CDR3 protein is CASSLAGTSGPIVSYEQYF. The CDR3 DNA sequence: TGCGCCAGCAGCTTAGCCGGGACTAGCGGCCCAATTGTCTCCTACGAGCAGTACTTC.

This chain links TRBV5-6 with TRBJ1-4, with D unclear. The CDR3 extends over 11 amino acids. Germline-derived CDR1 and CDR2 are SGHDT and YYEEEE. V gave up 3 bases and J gave up 8 bases, with 5 bases separating them. As DNA, the CDR3 is TGTGCCAGCAGCTATCGAGAAAAACTGTTTTTT. It codes for CASSYREKLFF.

V gene TRBV7-2 combines with J gene TRBJ2-1; 8 nucleotides match TRBD2. From germline, CDR1 is SGHTA and CDR2 FQGNSA. The CDR3 covers 16 residues. V lost 7 bases and J lost 6; bases outside the gene matches: 14. The CDR3 spells CASTPGGTQISNEQFF. The CDR3, as DNA: TGTGCCAGCACACCGGGGGGGACACAGATCTCCAATGAGCAGTTCTTC.

The J gene is TRBJ1-4, the V gene TRBV9, with unresolved D. This CDR3 is 14 amino acids long. V was trimmed by 4 bases and J by 2 bases, leaving 9 bases between them. Germline V gene sequence: CDR1 SGDLS, CDR2 YYNGEE. The DNA for the CDR3 is TGTGCCAGCAGCCCCGTGGGCACTAATGAAAAACTGTTTTTT. It encodes CASSPVGTNEKLFF. Drawing the rest from reference TRBV9 and TRBJ1-4, the complete variable domain is DSGVTQTPKHLITATGQRVTLRCSPRSGDLSVYWYQQSLDQGLQFLIQYYNGEERAKGNILERFSAQQFPDLHSELNLSSLELGDSALYFCASSPVGTNEKLFFGSGTQLSVL.

In its sample, this clone was seen once. The chain uses TRBV30 and TRBJ2-1, with 9 bases aligning to TRBD2. With 1 base clipped from V and 13 bases from J, the junction kept 11 bases outside the gene matches. Germline V lookup: CDR1 GTSNPN, CDR2 SVGIG (reference sequence). This CDR3 spans 14 amino acids. Here the CDR3 reads CAWSAKRAGGPQFF. CDR3 bases: TGTGCCTGGAGTGCTAAGAGAGCGGGAGGTCCCCAGTTCTTC.

This clone appeared once. A junction boundary mismatches the germline segment, possibly from a read error. The V gene is TRBV4-2, the J gene TRBJ2-7; unclear D gene. The germline gives CDR1 LGHNA, CDR2 YNFKEQ. The CDR3 runs to 12 residues. For the CDR3, the DNA is TGTGCCAGCAGCAAAGACGCCTACGAGCAGTACTTC. Protein: CASSKDAYEQYF.

V usage is TRBV5-1 and J usage is TRBJ1-5, with 7 bases matching TRBD1. The CDR3 extends over 14 amino acids. V trimming: 2 bases; J trimming: 5 bases; junction bases outside the gene matches: 4. The germline V gene has CDR1 SGHRS and CDR2 YFSETQ. CDR3 sequence: CASSFQGGDQPQHF. CDR3 nucleotides: TGCGCCAGCAGCTTCCAAGGGGGCGATCAGCCCCAGCATTTT.

This chain uses TRBV5-1 with TRBJ2-2; 8 nucleotides line up with TRBD1. Looked up from germline, CDR1 is SGHRS and CDR2 is YFSETQ. The CDR3 sequence is 18 residues long. Unmatched junction bases numbered 10, after V lost 0 bases and J lost 3 bases. CDR3 sequence: CASSLGFRTGKYTGELFF. The CDR3 DNA follows: TGCGCCAGCAGCTTGGGATTTAGGACAGGGAAATACACCGGGGAGCTGTTTTTT.